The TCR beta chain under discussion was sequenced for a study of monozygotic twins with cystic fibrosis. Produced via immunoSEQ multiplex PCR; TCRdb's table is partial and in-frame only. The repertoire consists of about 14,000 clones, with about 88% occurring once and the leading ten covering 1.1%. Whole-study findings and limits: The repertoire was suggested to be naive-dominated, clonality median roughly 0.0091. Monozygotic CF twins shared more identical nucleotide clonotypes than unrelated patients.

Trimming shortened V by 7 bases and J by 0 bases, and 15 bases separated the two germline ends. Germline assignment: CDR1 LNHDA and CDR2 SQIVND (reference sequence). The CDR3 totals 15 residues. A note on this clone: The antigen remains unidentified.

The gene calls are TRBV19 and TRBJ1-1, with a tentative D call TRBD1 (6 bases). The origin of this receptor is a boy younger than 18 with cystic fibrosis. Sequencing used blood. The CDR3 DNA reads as TGTGCCAGTAAACGGACAGTAACCATGAACACTGAAGCTTTCTTT. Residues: CASKRTVTMNTEAFF. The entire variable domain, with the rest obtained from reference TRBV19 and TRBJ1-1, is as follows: DGGITQSPKYLFRKEGQNVTLSCEQNLNHDAMYWYRQDPGQGLRLIYYSQIVNDFQKGDIAEGYSVSREKKESFPLTVTSAQKNPTAFYLCASKRTVTMNTEAFFGQGTRLTVV.